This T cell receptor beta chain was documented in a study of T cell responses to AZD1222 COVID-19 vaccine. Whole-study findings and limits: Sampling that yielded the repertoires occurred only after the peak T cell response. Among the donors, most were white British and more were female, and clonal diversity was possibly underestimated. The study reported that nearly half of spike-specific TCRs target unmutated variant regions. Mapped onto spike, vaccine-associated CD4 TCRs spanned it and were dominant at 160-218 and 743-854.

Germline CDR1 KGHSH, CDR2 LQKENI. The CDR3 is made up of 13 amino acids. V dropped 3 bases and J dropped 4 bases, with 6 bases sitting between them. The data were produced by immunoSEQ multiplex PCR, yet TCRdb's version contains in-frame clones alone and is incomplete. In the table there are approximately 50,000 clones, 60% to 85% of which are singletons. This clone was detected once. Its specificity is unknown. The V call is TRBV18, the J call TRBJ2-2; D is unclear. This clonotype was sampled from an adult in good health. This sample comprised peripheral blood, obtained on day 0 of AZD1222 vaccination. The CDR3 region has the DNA TGTGCCAGCTCACCTGTAGGCACCGGGGAGCTGTTTTTT. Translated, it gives CASSPVGTGELFF.